This record covers a single T cell receptor beta chain. The sample originates from a study of T cell changes during pregnancy in multiple sclerosis. The CDR3 has 14 amino acids. CDR1 is SGHDT, CDR2 YYEEEE, per germline. V was trimmed by 0 bases and J by 12 bases, leaving 16 bases between them. Sequenced by immunoSEQ multiplex PCR; TCRdb stores in-frame clones only, minus some. The sample consists of approximately 9,000 clones, 65% to 85% of them appearing once. The chain is built from TRBV5-6 and TRBJ2-1, with D maybe TRBD1 (6 bases). The receptor was isolated from a female donor in good health, enrolled as a control in a pregnancy study. The input for sequencing was CD8+ T cells from peripheral blood mononuclear cells, taken in the third trimester of pregnancy. The CDR3 protein is CASSLEWTADPQFF. Here the CDR3 DNA reads TGTGCCAGCAGCTTGGAATGGACAGCCGACCCGCAGTTCTTC.